This T cell receptor (beta chain) was identified in a study of neurological immune-mediated disorders. For the study at large: The approximately 35 patients with multiple sclerosis comprised 31 relapsing-remitting cases and 3 secondary progressive cases.

This clonotype turned up a few times. The antigen remains unidentified. A much larger clonotype is one base distant, so this may be a read error. The final CDR3 position lacks the conserved phenylalanine or tryptophan, pointing to a likely read error. V shed 2 bases and J 7 bases; nucleotides not matched to a gene: 3. The CDR3 runs to 16 residues. Germline values: CDR1 MGHRA, CDR2 YSYEKL. Study-level findings and limits: Phylogenetic grouping assigned the repertoires of 18 of 34 multiple sclerosis patients to one related-CDR3 cluster, which constitutes a possible signature. The highest TCR clonal expansion occurred in HTLV-1-associated myelopathy; multiple sclerosis fell below healthy controls.

5'RACE with 10-nucleotide random UMIs produced the cDNA. MiXCR was run by TCRdb on the 5' RACE reads, yielding one entry per CDR3 protein. The sample lists roughly 70,000 distinct CDR3 sequences, 3.9% seen once, with roughly 1.4% in the top ten. What was sequenced was PBMCs. The sequence was collected from a man aged 30 to 39 with multiple sclerosis. This sequence joins TRBV4-1 and TRBJ2-1; 15 bases fit TRBD2. CDR3 protein: CASSQPGLAGGNEQFY. The CDR3 DNA reads TGCGCCAGCAGCCAACCGGGACTAGCGGGGGGAAATGAGCAGTTCTAC.